The 24 T cell receptor beta chains below were found in one sample sequenced in a study of healthy donors' naive CD4 and CD8 T cells (dated by TCRdb to 2013 to 2016). The instrument given in TCRdb is 454 GS FLX Titanium. A previously published linear amplification protocol was used to construct TCR libraries from about 490 ng of total RNA. TCRdb reworked the public reads: Q25 trimming with fastp, MiXCR clone assembly, productive beta chains retained. For every CDR3 protein sequence, its rows merge into one entry that carries the most common genes and DNA. The sample records roughly 200,000 distinct CDR3 sequences, about 74% of which are singletons. 2% to 2.5% of the sample comes from the top ten. The sequencing input was naive CD4+ and CD8+ T cells sorted from blood, pooled from several donors. The meaning of the sample's cell subset or site label: FACS-sorted naive CD4+ (CD45RO-CD45RA+) and naive CD8+ (CD45RA+CD27bright) T cells. These TCRs come from a pool of human donors in good health; the sample pools cells from several healthy donors.

To note about this clonotype: A read error may produce the germline difference seen at one junction end. V and J are TRBV27 and TRBJ1-1, with D unresolved. Germline loops: CDR1 MNHEY, CDR2 SMNVEV (reference sequence). The CDR3 has 18 amino acids. CDR3 nucleotide sequence: TGTGCCAGCAGTCTATCCCACCTGTTCTTACATACGAACACTGAAGCTTTCTTT. Protein sequence: CASSLSHLFLHTNTEAFF.

This chain joins TRBV29-1 and TRBJ1-2, with TRBD1 as a possible D gene (6 bases). Germline V lookup: CDR1 SQVTM, CDR2 ANQGSEA. The CDR3 extends over 13 amino acids. Trimming shortened V by 4 bases and J by 7 bases, and 16 bases separated the two germline ends. The CDR3 loop is CSVATGTRSGYTF. CDR3 in DNA: TGCAGCGTTGCAACAGGGACTAGATCTGGCTACACCTTC. The full variable domain, its missing parts supplied by reference TRBV29-1 and TRBJ1-2, is SAVISQKPSRDICQRGTSLTIQCQVDSQVTMMFWYRQQPGQSLTLIATANQGSEATYESGFVIDKFPISRPNLTFSTLTVSNMSPEDSSIYLCSVATGTRSGYTFGSGTRLTVV.

The chain links TRBV20-1 to TRBJ1-2, with 8 bases that match TRBD1. The V segment lost 0 bases and the J segment 5 bases; nucleotides outside the gene matches: 2. The CDR3 covers 13 residues. The germline V gene encodes CDR1 DFQATT and CDR2 SNEGSKA (reference sequence). The CDR3 DNA is TGCAGTGCTAGAGATACAGGGGGATATGGCTACACCTTC. It encodes CSARDTGGYGYTF.

The CDR3 bases are TGTGCCAGCAGCTTAGACACCGGGGAGCTGTTTTTT. The encoded protein is CASSLDTGELFF. This chain uses TRBV7-8 with TRBJ2-2; D remains unclear. CDR3 size: 12 residues. Between the trimmed V and J ends, which lost 1 base and 3 bases, there was a span of 0 bases. Per germline, CDR1 SGHVS and CDR2 FQNEAQ.

The chain combines TRBV27 with TRBJ1-5; D uncertain. The CDR3 totals 14 residues. Germline V gene data show CDR1 as MNHEY and CDR2 as SMNVEV (reference sequence). The V gene lost 1 base and the J gene lost 2 bases, with 6 bases spanning the gap. CDR3 bases: TGTGCCAGCAGTTTATTTTGGGGCAATCAGCCCCAGCATTTT. Its protein is CASSLFWGNQPQHF.

The V gene is TRBV7-2, the J gene TRBJ2-5; 7 bases align to TRBD1. V trimming: 8 bases; J trimming: 4 bases; junction bases outside the gene matches: 10. CDR1 is SGHTA and CDR2 is FQGNSA in the germline V gene. The CDR3 has 14 residues. The chain's CDR3 is CASYPRRGIETQYF. CDR3 sequence (DNA): TGTGCCAGCTATCCTCGCAGGGGGATAGAGACCCAGTACTTC. The variable domain in full, with the rest retrieved from reference TRBV7-2 and TRBJ2-5, is GAGVSQSPSNKVTEKGKDVELRCDPISGHTALYWYRQSLGQGLEFLIYFQGNSAPDKSGLPSDRFSAERTGGSVSTLTIQRTQQEDSAVYLCASYPRRGIETQYFGPGTRLLVL.

A remark on this clonotype: At one end, the junction sequence differs from germline, possibly due to a read error. This chain connects TRBV19 to TRBJ1-2; D may be TRBD1 (5 bases). This CDR3 is 13 amino acids long. Germline V gene sequence: CDR1 LNHDA, CDR2 SQIVND (reference sequence). The CDR3 loop reads CASSLLGTAGYTF. The CDR3 DNA sequence: TGCGCCAGTAGTCTACTCGGGACGGCTGGCTACACCTTC.

The V call is TRBV10-3, the J call TRBJ2-5; D possibly corresponds to TRBD2 (6 bases). The length of the CDR3 is 11 residues. Germline V lookup: CDR1 ENHRY, CDR2 SYGVKD. Trimming took 7 bases from V and 4 from J, leaving 7 bases between them. In nucleotides, the CDR3 is TGTGCCATCAAGGGAGGAGAGACCCAGTACTTC. Translating gives CAIKGGETQYF.

The V call is TRBV6-2 or TRBV6-3, the J call TRBJ1-1; D ambiguous. From germline, CDR1 is MNHEY and CDR2 SVGEGT. V was trimmed by 7 bases and J by 8 bases, leaving 17 bases between them. CDR3 length: 13 residues. CDR3 sequence (DNA): TGTGCCAGCAAGGCCCGATACCTTCAGGAAGCTTTCTTT. It specifies CASKARYLQEAFF.

The V gene is TRBV20-1, the J gene TRBJ2-5, with D perhaps TRBD1 (5 bases). V was clipped by 1 base and J by 2 bases, with 8 bases between them. Per germline, CDR1 DFQATT and CDR2 SNEGSKA (reference sequence). The CDR3 is 13 residues long. CDR3 region: CSARGTLQETQYF. The CDR3 DNA reads TGCAGTGCTAGAGGGACACTTCAAGAGACCCAGTACTTC.

The chain joins TRBV19 to TRBJ1-1; D is unclear. Germline V lookup: CDR1 LNHDA, CDR2 SQIVND (reference sequence). V dropped 4 bases and J dropped 6 bases, with 15 bases sitting between them. The CDR3 is 14 amino acids. The CDR3 DNA follows: TGTGCCAGTAGTACCCCACGTGGGTCCGCTGAAGCTTTCTTT. Residues: CASSTPRGSAEAFF.

This clonotype was seen only a few times. The junction differs from germline at one of its ends, possibly a read error. The chain links TRBV6-6 to TRBJ2-7; perhaps TRBD2 as D (5 bases). Germline V gene sequence: CDR1 MNHNY, CDR2 SVGAGI (reference sequence). CDR3 length: 14 residues. The CDR3 DNA reads TGTGCCAGCAGTGATGGGCGGGCGCGATGGCTCACGGACTTC. Translating it yields CASSDGRARWLTDF.

This clonotype appeared a few times. The chain has TRBV5-1 and TRBJ2-7, with TRBD1 matching 10 bases. With 0 bases clipped from V and 6 bases from J, the junction kept 6 bases outside the gene matches. This CDR3 region has 15 residues. Germline CDR1 is SGHRS and CDR2 is YFSETQ. The CDR3 DNA sequence: TGCGCCAGCAGCTTGGAGGGACAGGGGCTCGGCGAGCAGTACTTC. Its translation: CASSLEGQGLGEQYF.

The gene calls are TRBV29-1 and TRBJ1-1; maybe TRBD1 (5 bases). V was clipped by 8 bases and J by 1 base, with 14 bases between them. The CDR3 has 13 amino acids. Looked up from germline, CDR1 is SQVTM and CDR2 is ANQGSEA. The CDR3 reads CSLDPGPNTEAFF. CDR3 in DNA: TGCAGCCTCGACCCGGGGCCGAACACTGAAGCTTTCTTT.

This clonotype was recorded once. The chain employs TRBV25-1 and TRBJ1-1; unclear D gene. Per germline, CDR1 MGHDK and CDR2 SYGVNS. The CDR3 loop spans 14 amino acids. Trimming removed 8 bases at V and 1 base at J, with 14 bases between. The CDR3 protein is CASSQDEGNTEAFF. CDR3 in DNA: TGTGCCAGCTCTCAGGACGAGGGGAACACTGAAGCTTTCTTT. Full variable domain (rest looked up from reference TRBV25-1 and TRBJ1-1): EADIYQTPRYLVIGTGKKITLECSQTMGHDKMYWYQQDPGMELHLIHYSYGVNSTEKGDLSSESTVSRIRTEHFPLTLESARPSHTSQYLCASSQDEGNTEAFFGQGTRLTVV.

The chain uses TRBV29-1 and TRBJ2-2, with D possibly being TRBD1 or TRBD2 (5 bases each). The CDR3 sequence is 16 residues long. With 4 bases removed from V and 4 bases from J, the gap between germline ends came to 19 bases. Germline assignment: CDR1 SQVTM and CDR2 ANQGSEA. This CDR3 is CSVGGRGEEGTGELFF. CDR3 in DNA: TGCAGCGTTGGGGGACGAGGGGAAGAGGGCACCGGGGAGCTGTTTTTT.

This clonotype is a singleton in its sample. This chain links TRBV6-2 or TRBV6-3 with TRBJ2-7, with TRBD1 identical over 10 bases. The germline gives CDR1 MNHEY, CDR2 SVGEGT. The CDR3 consists of 14 residues. V dropped 5 bases and J dropped 3; count of bases not matched to a gene: 4. The CDR3 sequence: CASSSRDRGYEQYV. Here the CDR3 DNA reads TGTGCCAGCAGTAGCCGGGACAGGGGCTACGAGCAGTACGTC.

The V and J genes are TRBV5-5 and TRBJ2-7, with TRBD2 matching over 8 bases. This CDR3 is 14 amino acids long. V trimming: 4 bases; J trimming: 4 bases; junction bases outside the gene matches: 7. Germline V lookup: CDR1 SGHKS, CDR2 YYEKEE (reference sequence). In DNA, the CDR3 is TGTGCCAGCAGCACCGGGAGGGGAGGATACGAGCAGTACTTC. It yields the protein CASSTGRGGYEQYF.

The chain combines TRBV29-1 with TRBJ2-5, with 7 bases lining up with TRBD2. This CDR3 region has 12 residues. The germline CDR1 and CDR2 sequences are SQVTM and ANQGSEA. The ends lost 7 bases at V and 2 bases at J; junction bases unmatched: 4. CDR3 sequence reads: CSGGGGQETQYF. The CDR3 bases are TGCAGCGGCGGCGGGGGACAAGAGACCCAGTACTTC.

The V call is TRBV19, the J call TRBJ2-1; D call uncertain. Trimming took 6 bases from V and 5 from J, leaving 14 bases between them. Germline V gene sequence: CDR1 LNHDA, CDR2 SQIVND (reference sequence). The CDR3 spans 14 residues. The CDR3, as DNA: TGTGCCAGTAGCCTCATGCTGTCGGACAATGAGCAGTTCTTC. It is translated as CASSLMLSDNEQFF.

V is TRBV29-1 and J is TRBJ2-7, with 9 nucleotides matching TRBD2. The CDR3 consists of 12 residues. V shed 5 bases, J shed 7 bases, and the junction held 6 bases outside the gene matches. CDR1 SQVTM and CDR2 ANQGSEA come from the germline V gene. The CDR3 region has the DNA TGCAGCGTTCGGATAGCGGGAGTAGAGCAGTACTTC. This translates into CSVRIAGVEQYF.

The sample holds a few counts of this clonotype. The gene calls are TRBV19 and TRBJ1-1; TRBD1 might be the D (5 bases). This CDR3 region has 13 residues. V was clipped by 5 bases and J by 8 bases, with 15 bases between them. Germline V gives CDR1 LNHDA, CDR2 SQIVND (reference sequence). CDR3 residues: CASSYGTLEEAFF. CDR3 bases: TGTGCCAGTAGTTATGGGACCCTGGAGGAAGCTTTCTTT.

The V and J genes are TRBV29-1 and TRBJ1-2, with 9 positions matching TRBD1. Germline CDR1 is SQVTM and CDR2 is ANQGSEA. V lost 7 bases and J lost 9; bases outside the gene matches: 15. This CDR3 spans 14 amino acids. Written as DNA, the CDR3 is TGCAGCGCTCCCCCGGGACAGGGAGAGAGAAGCTACACCTTC. This sequence encodes CSAPPGQGERSYTF.

This chain connects TRBV27 to TRBJ1-2, with 8 bases that match TRBD1. V was pared by 7 bases and J by 6 bases, with 13 bases of the junction left unmatched. The CDR3 spans 15 residues. Germline V gene lookup returns CDR1 MNHEY and CDR2 SMNVEV (reference sequence). The CDR3 nucleotides read TGTGCCAGCACCAAGGCAGGGGGCATTGGACATGGCTACACCTTC. Translation: CASTKAGGIGHGYTF.